Included here is one TCR beta chain sequence, with context. Its antigen remains undetermined. No base quality values were provided; no much bigger clone lies one nucleotide off. Sequencing used an Illumina NovaSeq 6000. cDNA libraries for TCRalpha and TCRbeta were prepared by 5'RACE using constant-segment primers, with sample barcodes and unique molecular identifiers added. Trizol reagent was used to extract RNA from every sample. Amplification of the libraries took two PCR steps, and the second step added a second sample barcode plus Illumina TruSeq adapters. Sequencing of the libraries was done on an Illumina NovaSeq, producing 2 x 150 bp paired-end reads. The paper's processing steps were these. The reads were demultiplexed and collapsed into UMI-guided consensus sequences using migec v1.2.7. With mixcr v2.1.11, UMI consensuses were aligned to TRA and TRB V and J templates and assembled into clonotypes. Clonotypes were classified as expanded or contracted when called significant by both edgeR and NoisET, with noise models trained on biological replicates. edgeR calls used a false discovery rate-adjusted p below 0.01 and a log2 fold-change threshold of 1. As an exploratory analysis of dynamics, max-normalized trajectories of the 1000 most abundant clonotypes were examined with PCA combined with hierarchical clustering. Separately sequenced CD4+ and CD8+ repertoires were used to assign a CD4 or CD8 phenotype to each responding clone. TCRdb reran the public reads through fastp at Q25 and MiXCR, keeping productive beta chains. Identical CDR3 proteins give one entry, which carries the most common genes and DNA. The V and J calls come from TCRdb's annotation, not from the publication. The sample table shows over 120,000 distinct CDR3 sequences, and 15% to 20% are seen once. The ten most abundant clones make up about 2% of the sample.

Ficoll-Paque density gradient centrifugation was the method used to isolate PBMCs. These data are taken from a study of T-cell memory formation after mild COVID-19 (dated by TCRdb to about 2021). For the study in its entirety: Most TCR sequence clusters were specific to one of the two donors. Longitudinal TCRalpha and TCRbeta repertoire sequencing tracked T-cell clones expanding and contracting after mild COVID-19 in two donors. Two young, previously healthy adult volunteers, one female and one male, were included in the cohort. The investigation overall reported the following: Contracting CD4+ clones were found mainly in CM and EM memory subsets, while CD8+ clones were enriched in EMRA. Some responding clones were found in pre-infection memory, which suggests that pre-existing cross-reactive memory T cells took part in the SARS-CoV-2 response. The study included only a couple of mild cases, and larger cohorts that include severe cases with pre-infection samples were judged to be necessary. Balanced CD4/CD8 phenotypes were observed for clones contracting from day 15 to 85, whereas a bias towards CD4+ was observed for a second wave of clones expanding from day 15 to 37. Whether the second-wave clones peaking on day 37 were SARS-CoV-2 specific was not confirmed.

According to the germline V gene, CDR1 reads SGHRS and CDR2 reads YFSETQ. The CDR3 spans 15 residues, from the cysteine through the phenylalanine. Only the CDR3 portion is preserved as DNA: 45 bases, with reading frame beginning at the first base. Germline trimming: 4 bases from V, 5 bases from J; junction bases outside gene matches: 8. The V and J genes are TRBV5-1 and TRBJ2-7; 11 junctional bases match TRBD2. Source material: PBMCs or a T cell subset sorted from them (not recorded which). This sequence was found in an adult woman who had mild COVID-19 (a few samples of this study predate the infection). The sample titles of this study are shuffled in the database, so cell type and time point are left out; the donor was told from shared clones. The DNA is TGCGCCAGCAGCAGACTAGCGGGAAAATCCCACGAGCAGTACTTC. Its coded protein is CASSRLAGKSHEQYF.